This record looks at one T cell receptor beta chain sequence and its context. Its antigen remains unidentified. A junction boundary mismatches the germline segment, possibly from a read error. The TCR beta cDNA libraries contained unique molecular identifiers. Starting from roughly 1 to 10 million T cells, the study yielded hundreds of thousands of cDNA molecules. TCRdb re-analysed the PCR reads in MiXCR, keeping a single row per CDR3 protein. The table has fewer than 850,000 distinct CDR3 sequences, 46% seen once; the top ten hold 4.9%. This record comes from a study of post-analysis software for immune sequencing data. Overall study: Several disease courses (relapsing-remitting, secondary progressive and progressive-relapsing) of multiple sclerosis were included.

Study-wide results and caveats: Samples from a shared batch, those prepared together, strongly co-clustered by F measure. Those with multiple sclerosis, the patient group, showed significantly lower normalized Chao1 diversity than controls. Relative to controls, patients had 4 or 5 TRBV segments at higher frequency, with TRBV5-6, TRBV5-1 and TRBV20-1 among these.

Germline V gives CDR1 SEHNR, CDR2 FQNEAQ (reference sequence). The CDR3 has 14 amino acids. This sequence was found in a girl aged 10 to 17 with multiple sclerosis. Material: blood. The chain uses TRBV7-9 and TRBJ2-1; 9 bases line up with TRBD2. DNA of the CDR3: TGTGCCAGCAGCCTAGCGGGACCCACCAATGAGCAGTTCTTC. Amino acid sequence: CASSLAGPTNEQFF.